These 27 T cell receptor beta chains were sequenced from one sample in a study of blood T cells in healthy people across ages. For the second PCR, which ran for about 6 to 11 cycles, a sample-barcoded 5' primer and a J-beta primer mix were used. One entry per CDR3 protein, called by TCRdb with MiXCR from the 5' RACE reads. Among roughly 700,000 distinct CDR3 sequences listed, roughly 50% were seen once. Source material: blood. All receptors derive from an older woman in good health.

V gene TRBV20-1 combines with J gene TRBJ2-1, with 10 nucleotides matching TRBD2. From germline, CDR1 is DFQATT and CDR2 SNEGSKA (reference sequence). This CDR3 comprises 18 residues. The trim removed 0 bases at V and 2 bases at J, leaving 10 bases unmatched. The CDR3: CSARDRASGSGTYNEQFF. The CDR3 DNA is TGCAGTGCTAGAGATCGGGCTAGCGGGAGTGGTACCTACAATGAGCAGTTCTTC.

V usage is TRBV15 and J usage is TRBJ2-4; D possibly matches TRBD1 or TRBD2 (6 bases each). From germline, CDR1 is LNHNV and CDR2 YYDKDF (reference sequence). The V end lost 1 base, the J end lost 2 bases, and 12 bases lay between the germline ends. CDR3 length equals 16 residues. The CDR3 sequence is CATSRARGLSKNIQYF. In DNA, the CDR3 is TGTGCCACCAGCAGAGCCCGGGGGCTGTCCAAAAACATTCAGTACTTC.

This clonotype was counted between two and nine times. This chain links TRBV7-9 with TRBJ2-1, with D hard to call. V lost 5 bases and J lost 9, with 14 bases in between. CDR3 length: 13 amino acids. Germline loops: CDR1 SEHNR, CDR2 FQNEAQ (reference sequence). CDR3 amino acids: CASSISQASEQFF. CDR3 bases: TGTGCCAGCAGCATCTCCCAGGCGAGTGAGCAGTTCTTC. Full variable domain (rest looked up from reference TRBV7-9 and TRBJ2-1): DTGVSQNPRHKITKRGQNVTFRCDPISEHNRLYWYRQTLGQGPEFLTYFQNEAQLEKSRLLSDRFSAERPKGSFSTLEIQRTEQGDSAMYLCASSISQASEQFFGPGTRLTVL.

This clonotype was recorded a few times. The V gene is TRBV13, the J gene TRBJ2-1; 8 bases are shared with TRBD2. The length of the CDR3 is 15 residues. The germline V gene encodes CDR1 PRHDT and CDR2 FYEKMQ (reference sequence). The J segment lost 9 bases and the V segment lost 5 bases, leaving 12 bases of the junction unmatched. CDR3 nucleotide sequence: TGTGCCAGCAGCCCCCCTCAGCGGGAGAAAGTTGAGCAGTTCTTC. Residues: CASSPPQREKVEQFF. The whole variable domain, filled in from reference TRBV13 and TRBJ2-1, reads AAGVIQSPRHLIKEKRETATLKCYPIPRHDTVYWYQQGPGQDPQFLISFYEKMQSDKGSIPDRFSAQQFSDYHSELNMSSLELGDSALYFCASSPPQREKVEQFFGPGTRLTVL.

This clonotype has at least ten counts. This rearrangement joins TRBV7-2 to TRBJ2-7; possible D gene TRBD2, 5 bases. Germline CDR1 reads SGHTA; CDR2 reads FQGNSA. There are 14 residues in the CDR3. V was pared by 2 bases and J by 4 bases, with 12 bases between. Here the CDR3 reads CASSLRTGKYEQYF. The CDR3 DNA reads TGTGCCAGCAGCTTAAGGACTGGCAAATACGAGCAGTACTTC.

The rearrangement links TRBV29-1 to TRBJ1-2; perhaps TRBD1 as D (5 bases). Germline values: CDR1 SQVTM, CDR2 ANQGSEA. Trimming removed 4 bases at V and 4 bases at J, with 13 bases between. This CDR3 region has 13 residues. In DNA, the CDR3 is TGCAGCGTTGTTGGCGGGGCCCCCTATGGCTACACCTTC. Encoded protein: CSVVGGAPYGYTF. The full variable domain, its missing parts supplied by reference TRBV29-1 and TRBJ1-2, is SAVISQKPSRDICQRGTSLTIQCQVDSQVTMMFWYRQQPGQSLTLIATANQGSEATYESGFVIDKFPISRPNLTFSTLTVSNMSPEDSSIYLCSVVGGAPYGYTFGSGTRLTVV.

The chain is built from TRBV20-1 and TRBJ2-1; TRBD1 matches at 9 bases. The germline V gene has CDR1 DFQATT and CDR2 SNEGSKA (reference sequence). The CDR3 extends over 14 amino acids. The trim removed 1 base at V and 3 bases at J, leaving 1 base unmatched. In DNA form, the CDR3 reads TGCAGTGCTAGAGGGGACAGGGACTACAATGAGCAGTTCTTC. Translating gives CSARGDRDYNEQFF.

The gene calls are TRBV6-2 or TRBV6-3 and TRBJ2-4; 9 bases are shared with TRBD1. The assigned J gene may be wrong: the sequence end matches TRBJ2-7 better. This CDR3 spans 15 amino acids. CDR1 and CDR2 from the germline V gene are MNHEY and SVGEGT. The CDR3 reads CASSYAADRGGEQYF. Written as DNA, the CDR3 is TGTGCCAGCAGTTACGCTGCGGACAGGGGAGGCGAGCAGTACTTC.

As to this clonotype: Mismatch with germline at one junction end may stem from a read error. The CDR3 region has the DNA TGTGCCAGCAGCTTCGACAGGGTCTCCCACGAGCAGTACTTC. Translating gives CASSFDRVSHEQYF. V usage is TRBV5-6 and J usage is TRBJ2-7; 7 bases line up with TRBD1. The CDR3 is 14 amino acids. Germline CDR1 and CDR2: SGHDT and YYEEEE.

Only a few counts were recorded for this clonotype. The chain joins TRBV4-3 to TRBJ2-5; D is unclear. The CDR3 contains 17 residues. The germline V gene has CDR1 LGHNA and CDR2 YSLEER. With 1 base removed from V and 0 bases from J, the gap between germline ends came to 15 bases. CDR3 DNA: TGCGCCAGCAGCCAAGGAGGCCAATTAAATAACCAAGAGACCCAGTACTTC. Translating it yields CASSQGGQLNNQETQYF.

This chain connects TRBV7-3 to TRBJ2-1; D possibly corresponds to TRBD2 (5 bases). CDR1 is SGHTA, CDR2 FQGTGA, per germline. Trimming left V 9 bases short and J 10 bases short, with 22 bases between. CDR3 length: 14 residues. The CDR3 bases are TGTGCCAGTAGCGCCGAATCTGTAGCCTACGAGCAGTTCTTC. Encoded protein: CASSAESVAYEQFF.

The chain recombines TRBV25-1 with TRBJ2-1; TRBD1 matches at 8 bases. The CDR3 loop spans 13 amino acids. Trimming at V came to 2 bases and at J to 10 bases, leaving 4 bases not matched to a gene. Germline V lookup: CDR1 MGHDK, CDR2 SYGVNS. The CDR3 nucleotides are TGTGCCAGCAGTGAAGGGACAGGAGCGGAGCAGTTCTTC. Its translation is CASSEGTGAEQFF.

In the case of this clonotype: Compared with germline, one end of the junction differs, possibly owing to a read error. The chain links TRBV11-1 to TRBJ2-1; 7 nucleotides agree with TRBD2. This CDR3 region has 15 residues. Germline values: CDR1 SGHAT, CDR2 FQDESV (reference sequence). The CDR3 region has the DNA TGTGTCAGCAGCTTAGAAGCGGGAAAAGGCAATGAGCAGTTCTTC. Protein sequence: CVSSLEAGKGNEQFF.

The chain carries TRBV2 and TRBJ2-1, with TRBD2 matching 10 bases. The CDR3 is 14 amino acids. Germline values: CDR1 SNHLY, CDR2 FYNNEI. V was clipped by 5 bases and J by 10 bases; unmatched bases: 8. The CDR3 here is CASSSSWTSGEQFF. The DNA of the CDR3 is TGTGCCAGCAGTTCCTCCTGGACTAGCGGAGAGCAGTTCTTC.

The rearrangement links TRBV15 to TRBJ2-7, with 10 bases fitting TRBD2. The CDR3 has 15 amino acids. V lost 0 bases and J lost 3; bases outside the gene matches: 2. The germline gives CDR1 LNHNV, CDR2 YYDKDF (reference sequence). The CDR3 DNA sequence: TGTGCCACCAGCAGAGATCGGACTAGCGGCTACGAGCAGTACTTC. Protein sequence: CATSRDRTSGYEQYF.

Comment on this clonotype: Without the conserved terminal phenylalanine or tryptophan, this CDR3 likely stems from a read error. The rearrangement links TRBV4-1 to TRBJ2-7, with 7 bases lining up with TRBD2. The germline V gene has CDR1 MGHRA and CDR2 YSYEKL. This CDR3 spans 16 amino acids. V trimming: 4 bases; J trimming: 0 bases; junction bases outside the gene matches: 9. The CDR3 coding sequence is TGCGCCAGCAGCCCTCTCCTCGGGAGGAGCTCCTACGAGCAGTACTCC. It yields the protein CASSPLLGRSSYEQYS.

V usage is TRBV6-6 and J usage is TRBJ2-3, with D hard to call. The CDR3 spans 12 residues. Germline V gene sequence: CDR1 MNHNY, CDR2 SVGAGI (reference sequence). Trimming pared 2 bases from V and 6 bases from J, leaving 6 bases between. CDR3 sequence: CASSYLRDTQYF. CDR3 bases: TGTGCCAGCAGTTACCTACGGGATACGCAGTATTTT.

The V gene is TRBV13, the J gene TRBJ2-3; 7 bases are a match to TRBD2. CDR1 and CDR2 from the germline V gene are PRHDT and FYEKMQ (reference sequence). The CDR3 is made up of 13 amino acids. V was pared by 4 bases and J by 3 bases, with 1 base of the junction left unmatched. The CDR3 coding sequence is TGTGCCAGCAGCTGGACTAGAACAGATACGCAGTATTTT. This translates into CASSWTRTDTQYF.

This clonotype was recorded a few times. The chain links TRBV2 to TRBJ2-5; no firm D call. In germline, CDR1 is SNHLY, CDR2 FYNNEI. V was shortened by 7 bases and J by 5 bases, with 8 bases between the two germline ends. This CDR3 has 11 residues. The CDR3 DNA is TGTGCCAGCACCCCCGAGGAGACCCAGTACTTC. This translates into CASTPEETQYF.

The DNA of the CDR3 is TGTGCCTGGAGTGGGACAGGGTATCAGCCCCAGCATTTT. Translation: CAWSGTGYQPQHF. J is TRBJ1-5 and V is TRBV30; TRBD1 agrees at 8 bases. The V segment lost 1 base and the J segment 5 bases; nucleotides outside the gene matches: 1. The CDR3 covers 13 residues. Per germline, CDR1 GTSNPN and CDR2 SVGIG (reference sequence).

This chain joins TRBV20-1 and TRBJ2-1; 9 nucleotides align to TRBD2. CDR3 length equals 16 residues. The trim removed 3 bases at V and 6 bases at J, leaving 12 bases unmatched. CDR1 and CDR2 from the germline V gene are DFQATT and SNEGSKA (reference sequence). The CDR3 bases are TGCAGTGCTAGCGGCCTAGCGGGAACCACTCCCAATGAGCAGTTCTTC. Amino acids: CSASGLAGTTPNEQFF.

This chain connects TRBV20-1 to TRBJ1-2; D remains ambiguous. Trimming cost V 1 base and J 6 bases, with 15 bases left between them. The length of the CDR3 is 14 residues. Germline V gene sequence: CDR1 DFQATT, CDR2 SNEGSKA (reference sequence). For the CDR3, the DNA is TGCAGTGCTAGAGTGGCCGGGCTCGATAATGGCTACACCTTC. This sequence encodes CSARVAGLDNGYTF.

A few counts support this clonotype. V usage is TRBV20-1 and J usage is TRBJ1-1; TRBD1 aligns across 8 bases. The length of the CDR3 is 14 residues. Germline-derived CDR1 and CDR2 are DFQATT and SNEGSKA (reference sequence). V gave up 5 bases and J gave up 1 base; unmatched junction bases: 6. CDR3 sequence (DNA): TGCAGTGCTTGGGCTGGACAGGGGAACACTGAAGCTTTCTTT. It translates to CSAWAGQGNTEAFF.

This clonotype was seen only a few times. The chain uses TRBV4-2 and TRBJ2-5; weak D call: TRBD2 (6 bases). The V gene lost 0 bases and the J gene lost 7 bases, with 12 bases spanning the gap. Per germline, CDR1 LGHNA and CDR2 YNFKEQ. The CDR3 loop spans 14 amino acids. For the CDR3, the DNA is TGTGCCAGCAGCCAAGAACTAGCTCTCGGGACCCAGTACTTC. Translating it yields CASSQELALGTQYF.

This clonotype was observed a handful of times. The rearrangement joins TRBV27 to TRBJ2-5; 7 bases line up with TRBD1. The germline V gene encodes CDR1 MNHEY and CDR2 SMNVEV (reference sequence). CDR3 length: 16 amino acids. Trimming removed 5 bases from V and 5 bases from J; junction bases left unmatched: 14. CDR3 residues: CASSPSVGDRAETQYF. The CDR3 DNA reads TGTGCCAGCAGTCCCAGCGTGGGAGACAGGGCCGAGACCCAGTACTTC.

This rearrangement joins TRBV2 to TRBJ2-5; TRBD1 is a possible D gene (5 bases). Germline V gene lookup returns CDR1 SNHLY and CDR2 FYNNEI. This CDR3 spans 15 amino acids. V gave up 2 bases and J gave up 7 bases, with 17 bases separating them. The CDR3 DNA follows: TGTGCCAGCAGTGAAATTTTCGACAGCCCAGGGACCCAGTACTTC. This codes for CASSEIFDSPGTQYF. Looking up the rest from reference TRBV2 and TRBJ2-5 gives the full variable domain: EPEVTQTPSHQVTQMGQEVILRCVPISNHLYFYWYRQILGQKVEFLVSFYNNEISEKSEIFDDQFSVERPDGSNFTLKIRSTKLEDSAMYFCASSEIFDSPGTQYFGPGTRLLVL.

This rearrangement joins TRBV24-1 to TRBJ2-7; no reliable D call. The CDR3 consists of 11 residues. Trimming stripped 10 bases from V and 3 bases from J, with 9 bases between. Germline V gene lookup returns CDR1 KGHDR and CDR2 SFDVKD. The CDR3 here is CATAYGYEQYF. The CDR3 DNA reads TGTGCCACAGCGTACGGCTACGAGCAGTACTTC.